This TCR beta chain was retrieved from a study of cytomegalovirus exposure and HLA in healthy donors. Findings and limits, study-wide: As confirmed in vitro, a few CMV-associated chains were specific for CMV antigens.

J was trimmed by 13 bases and V by 2 bases; bases with no gene match: 5. Germline V lookup: CDR1 MNHNS, CDR2 SASEGT. The CDR3 spans 14 residues. As to this clone: Antigen specificity is unknown.

The repertoire was sequenced with immunoSEQ multiplex PCR; TCRdb's copy has only in-frame clones and lacks some. The sample holds some 170,000 clones, around nine tenths seen once. The sequence was collected from a man between 18 and 35 years old in good health and CMV-seropositive. The sequenced sample consisted of PBMCs. This chain connects TRBV6-1 to TRBJ2-1; 13 bases map to TRBD2. The DNA of the CDR3 is TGTGCCAGCAGTGAAACCGGGACTAGCGGGATCCAGTTCTTC. It is translated as CASSETGTSGIQFF.